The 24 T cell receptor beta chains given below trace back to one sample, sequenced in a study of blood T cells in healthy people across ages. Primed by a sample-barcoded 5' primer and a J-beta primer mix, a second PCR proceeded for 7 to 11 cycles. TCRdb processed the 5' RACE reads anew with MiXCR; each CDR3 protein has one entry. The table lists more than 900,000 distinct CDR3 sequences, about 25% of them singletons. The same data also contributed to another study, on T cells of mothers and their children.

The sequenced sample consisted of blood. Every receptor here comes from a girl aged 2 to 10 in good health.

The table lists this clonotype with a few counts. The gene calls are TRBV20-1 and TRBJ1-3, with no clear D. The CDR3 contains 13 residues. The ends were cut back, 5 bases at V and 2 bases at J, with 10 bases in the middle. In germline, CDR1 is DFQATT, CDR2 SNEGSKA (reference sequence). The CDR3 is CSAPEAAGNTIYF. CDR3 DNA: TGCAGTGCTCCAGAGGCCGCTGGAAACACCATATATTTT.

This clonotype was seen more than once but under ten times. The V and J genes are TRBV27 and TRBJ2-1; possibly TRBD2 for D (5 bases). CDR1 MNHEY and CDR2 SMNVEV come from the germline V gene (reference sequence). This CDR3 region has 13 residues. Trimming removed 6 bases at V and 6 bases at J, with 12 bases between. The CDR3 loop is CASSVLGSNEQFF. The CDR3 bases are TGTGCCAGCAGCGTACTAGGATCCAATGAGCAGTTCTTC.

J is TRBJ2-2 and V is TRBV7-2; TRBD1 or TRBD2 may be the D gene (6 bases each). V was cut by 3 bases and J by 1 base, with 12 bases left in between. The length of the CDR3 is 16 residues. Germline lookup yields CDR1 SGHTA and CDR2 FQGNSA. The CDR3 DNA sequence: TGTGCCAGCAGCTTCGTGGGGGGCCGGAACACCGGGGAGCTGTTTTTT. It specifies CASSFVGGRNTGELFF. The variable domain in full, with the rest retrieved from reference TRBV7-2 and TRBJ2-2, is GAGVSQSPSNKVTEKGKDVELRCDPISGHTALYWYRQSLGQGLEFLIYFQGNSAPDKSGLPSDRFSAERTGGSVSTLTIQRTQQEDSAVYLCASSFVGGRNTGELFFGEGSRLTVL.

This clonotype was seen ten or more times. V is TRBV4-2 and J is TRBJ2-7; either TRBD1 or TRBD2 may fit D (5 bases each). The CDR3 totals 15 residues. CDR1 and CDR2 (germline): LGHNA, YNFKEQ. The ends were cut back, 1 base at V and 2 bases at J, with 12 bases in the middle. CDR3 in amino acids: CASSQGGTLTYEQYF. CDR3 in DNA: TGTGCCAGCAGCCAAGGTGGGACCTTAACCTACGAGCAGTACTTC.

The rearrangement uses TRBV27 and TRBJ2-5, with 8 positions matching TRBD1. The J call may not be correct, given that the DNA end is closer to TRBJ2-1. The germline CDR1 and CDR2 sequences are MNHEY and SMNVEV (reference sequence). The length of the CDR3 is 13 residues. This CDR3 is CASSIGTGNEQFF. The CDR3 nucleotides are TGTGCCAGCAGCATCGGGACAGGCAATGAGCAGTTCTTC.

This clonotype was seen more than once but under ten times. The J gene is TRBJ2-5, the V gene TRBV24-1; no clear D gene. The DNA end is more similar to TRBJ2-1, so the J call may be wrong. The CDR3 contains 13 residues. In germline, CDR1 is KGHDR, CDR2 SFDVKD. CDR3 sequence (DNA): TGTGCCACCAGCCCATGGGCAGGCAATGAGCAGTTCTTC. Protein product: CATSPWAGNEQFF.

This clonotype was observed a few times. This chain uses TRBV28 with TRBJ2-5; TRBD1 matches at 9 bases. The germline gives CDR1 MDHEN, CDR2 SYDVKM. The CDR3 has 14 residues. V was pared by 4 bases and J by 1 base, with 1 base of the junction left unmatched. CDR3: CASSWGQGQETQYF. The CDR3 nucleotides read TGTGCCAGCAGTTGGGGACAGGGCCAAGAGACCCAGTACTTC.

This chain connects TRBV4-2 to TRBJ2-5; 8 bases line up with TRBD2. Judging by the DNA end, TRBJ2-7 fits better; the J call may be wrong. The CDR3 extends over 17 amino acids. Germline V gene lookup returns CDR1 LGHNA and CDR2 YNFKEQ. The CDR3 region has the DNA TGTGCCAGCAGCCAAGAAGTACCACTAGCGGCATCCTACGAGCAGTACTTC. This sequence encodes CASSQEVPLAASYEQYF.

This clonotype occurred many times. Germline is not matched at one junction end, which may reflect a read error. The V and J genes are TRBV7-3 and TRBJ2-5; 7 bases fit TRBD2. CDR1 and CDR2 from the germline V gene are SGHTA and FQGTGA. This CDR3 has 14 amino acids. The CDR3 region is CASSLSGGQETQYF. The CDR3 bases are TGCGCCAGCAGCTTGTCGGGAGGCCAAGAGACCCAGTACTTC.

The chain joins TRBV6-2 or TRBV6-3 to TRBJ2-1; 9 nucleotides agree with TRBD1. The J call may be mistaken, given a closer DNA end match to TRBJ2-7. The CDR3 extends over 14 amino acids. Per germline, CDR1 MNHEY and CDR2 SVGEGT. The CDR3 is CASRYGQGRNEQYF. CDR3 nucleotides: TGTGCCAGCAGATATGGACAGGGGCGCAACGAGCAGTACTTC.

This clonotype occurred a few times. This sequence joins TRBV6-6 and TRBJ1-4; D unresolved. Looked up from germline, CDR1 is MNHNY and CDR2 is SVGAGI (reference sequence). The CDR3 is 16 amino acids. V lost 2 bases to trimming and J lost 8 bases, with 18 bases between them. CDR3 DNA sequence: TGTGCCAGCAGTTACGGCCCGCCCCCGCGAGGAGAAAAACTGTTTTTT. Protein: CASSYGPPPRGEKLFF.

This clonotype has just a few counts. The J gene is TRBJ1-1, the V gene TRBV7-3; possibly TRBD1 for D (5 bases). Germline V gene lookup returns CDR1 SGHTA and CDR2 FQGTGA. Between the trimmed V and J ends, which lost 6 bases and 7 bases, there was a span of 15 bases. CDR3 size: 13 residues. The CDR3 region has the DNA TGTGCCAGCAGACCCCCCGGGGGGGGTGAAGCTTTCTTT. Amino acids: CASRPPGGGEAFF.

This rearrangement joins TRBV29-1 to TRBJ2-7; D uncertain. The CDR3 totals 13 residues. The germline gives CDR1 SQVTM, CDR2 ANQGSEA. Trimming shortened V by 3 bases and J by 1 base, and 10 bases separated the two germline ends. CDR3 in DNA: TGCAGCGTTGATAGTGGTGGGTCCTACGAGCAGTACTTC. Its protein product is CSVDSGGSYEQYF.

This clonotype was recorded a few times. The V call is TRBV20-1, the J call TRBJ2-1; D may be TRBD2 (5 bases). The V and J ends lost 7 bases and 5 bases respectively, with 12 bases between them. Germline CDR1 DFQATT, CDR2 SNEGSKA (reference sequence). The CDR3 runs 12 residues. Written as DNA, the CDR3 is TGCAGTGGACTTAGCGTAAACAATGAGCAGTTCTTC. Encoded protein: CSGLSVNNEQFF.

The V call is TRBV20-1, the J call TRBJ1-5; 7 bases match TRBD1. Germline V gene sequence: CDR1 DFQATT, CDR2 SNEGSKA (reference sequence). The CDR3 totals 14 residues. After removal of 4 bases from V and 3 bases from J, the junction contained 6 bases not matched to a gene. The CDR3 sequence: CSATRQGTNQPQHF. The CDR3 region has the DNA TGCAGTGCTACAAGACAGGGAACCAATCAGCCCCAGCATTTT.

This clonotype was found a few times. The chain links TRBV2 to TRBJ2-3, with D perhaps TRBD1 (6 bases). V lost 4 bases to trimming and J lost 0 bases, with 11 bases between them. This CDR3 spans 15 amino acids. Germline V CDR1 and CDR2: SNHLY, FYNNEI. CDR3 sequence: CASSGTASSTDTQYF. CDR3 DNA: TGTGCCAGCAGTGGGACAGCCTCTAGCACAGATACGCAGTATTTT. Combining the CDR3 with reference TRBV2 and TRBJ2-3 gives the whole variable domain EPEVTQTPSHQVTQMGQEVILRCVPISNHLYFYWYRQILGQKVEFLVSFYNNEISEKSEIFDDQFSVERPDGSNFTLKIRSTKLEDSAMYFCASSGTASSTDTQYFGPGTRLTVL.

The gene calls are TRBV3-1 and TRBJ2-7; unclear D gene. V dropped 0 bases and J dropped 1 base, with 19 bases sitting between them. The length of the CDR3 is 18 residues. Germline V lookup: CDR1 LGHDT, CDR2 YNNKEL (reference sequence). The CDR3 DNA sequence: TGTGCCAGCAGCCAAGATCGTTCGGGCGGACGGATGTCCTACGAGCAGTACTTC. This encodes CASSQDRSGGRMSYEQYF.

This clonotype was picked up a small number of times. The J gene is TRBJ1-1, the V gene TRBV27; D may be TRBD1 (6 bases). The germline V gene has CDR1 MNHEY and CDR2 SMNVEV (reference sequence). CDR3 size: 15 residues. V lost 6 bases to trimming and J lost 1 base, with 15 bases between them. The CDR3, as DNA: TGTGCCAGCAGGACAGGTGCGGACTGGAACACTGAAGCTTTCTTT. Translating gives CASRTGADWNTEAFF.

CDR3: CSVGHKFSYEQYF. The CDR3 nucleotides are TGCAGCGTTGGTCATAAGTTTTCCTACGAGCAGTACTTC. V and J are TRBV29-1 and TRBJ2-7, with no clear D. The CDR3 loop spans 13 amino acids. V was shortened by 4 bases and J by 1 base, with 11 bases between the two germline ends. Per germline, CDR1 SQVTM and CDR2 ANQGSEA.

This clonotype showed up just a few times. The CDR3 DNA sequence: TGTGCCAGCAGCTTAAGAGCAGGGGCCCAAGAGACCCAGTACTTC. It codes for CASSLRAGAQETQYF. This chain connects TRBV7-3 to TRBJ2-5; D may be TRBD1 (6 bases). The CDR3 contains 15 residues. Germline V lookup: CDR1 SGHTA, CDR2 FQGTGA. V was shortened by 1 base and J by 1 base, with 10 bases between the two germline ends.

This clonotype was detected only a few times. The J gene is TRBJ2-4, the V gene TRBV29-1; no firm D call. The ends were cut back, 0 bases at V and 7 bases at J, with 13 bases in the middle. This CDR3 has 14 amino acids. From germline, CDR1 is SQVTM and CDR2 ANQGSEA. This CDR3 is CSVEDQTVNNIQYF. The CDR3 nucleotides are TGCAGCGTTGAAGATCAAACAGTCAACAACATTCAGTACTTC.

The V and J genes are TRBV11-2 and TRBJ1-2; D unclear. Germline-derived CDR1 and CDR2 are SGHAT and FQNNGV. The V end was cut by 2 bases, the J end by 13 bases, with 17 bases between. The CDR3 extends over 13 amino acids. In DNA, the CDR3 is TGTGCCAGCAGCTTAAAGGAGATAGGGATCCTCACCTTC. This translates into CASSLKEIGILTF.

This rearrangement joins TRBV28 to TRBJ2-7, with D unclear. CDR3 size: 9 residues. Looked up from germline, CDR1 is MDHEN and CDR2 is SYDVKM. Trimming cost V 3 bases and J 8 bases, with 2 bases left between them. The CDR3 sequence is CASSFKQYF. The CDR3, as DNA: TGTGCCAGCAGTTTCAAGCAGTACTTC. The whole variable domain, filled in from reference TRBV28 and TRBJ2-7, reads DVKVTQSSRYLVKRTGEKVFLECVQDMDHENMFWYRQDPGLGLRLIYFSYDVKMKEKGDIPEGYSVSREKKERFSLILESASTNQTSMYLCASSFKQYFGPGTRLTVT.

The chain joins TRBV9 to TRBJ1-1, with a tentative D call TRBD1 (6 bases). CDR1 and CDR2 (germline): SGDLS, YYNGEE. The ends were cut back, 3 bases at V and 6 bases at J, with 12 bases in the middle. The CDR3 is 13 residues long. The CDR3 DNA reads TGTGCCAGCAGCGAGAGGACAGTGGCTGAAGCTTTCTTT. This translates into CASSERTVAEAFF.